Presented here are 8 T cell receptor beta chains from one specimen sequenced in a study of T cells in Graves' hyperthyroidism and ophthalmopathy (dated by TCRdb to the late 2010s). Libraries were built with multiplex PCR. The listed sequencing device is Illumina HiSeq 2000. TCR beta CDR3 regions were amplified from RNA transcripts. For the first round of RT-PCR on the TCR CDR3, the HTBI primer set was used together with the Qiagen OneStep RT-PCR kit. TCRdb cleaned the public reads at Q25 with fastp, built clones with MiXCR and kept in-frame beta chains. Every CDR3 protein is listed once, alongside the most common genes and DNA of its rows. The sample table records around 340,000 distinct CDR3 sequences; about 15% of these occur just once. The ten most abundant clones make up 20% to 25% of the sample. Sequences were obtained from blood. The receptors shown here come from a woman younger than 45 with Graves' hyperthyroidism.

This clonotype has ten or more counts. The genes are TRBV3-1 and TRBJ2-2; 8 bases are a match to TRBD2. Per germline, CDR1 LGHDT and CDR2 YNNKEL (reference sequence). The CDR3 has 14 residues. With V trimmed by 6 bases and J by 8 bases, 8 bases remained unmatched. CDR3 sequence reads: CASRVFSGNGELFF. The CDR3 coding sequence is TGTGCCAGCAGAGTTTTTAGCGGGAATGGGGAGCTGTTTTTT.

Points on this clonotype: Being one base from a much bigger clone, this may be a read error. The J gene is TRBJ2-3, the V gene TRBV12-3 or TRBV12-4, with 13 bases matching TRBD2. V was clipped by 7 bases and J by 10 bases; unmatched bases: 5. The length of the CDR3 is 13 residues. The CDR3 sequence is CASNVTSGGAQYF. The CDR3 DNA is TGTGCCAGCAACGTCACTAGCGGGGGGGCGCAGTATTTT.

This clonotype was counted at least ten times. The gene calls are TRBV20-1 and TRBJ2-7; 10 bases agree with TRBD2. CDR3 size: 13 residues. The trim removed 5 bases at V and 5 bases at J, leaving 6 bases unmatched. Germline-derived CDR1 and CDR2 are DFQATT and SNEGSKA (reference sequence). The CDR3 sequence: CSALGLAKNEQYF. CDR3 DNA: TGCAGTGCTCTGGGACTAGCGAAAAACGAGCAGTACTTC.

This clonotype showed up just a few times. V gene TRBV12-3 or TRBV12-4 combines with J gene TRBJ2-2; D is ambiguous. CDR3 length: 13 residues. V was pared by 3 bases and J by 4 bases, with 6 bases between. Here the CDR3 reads CASSFFFTGELFF. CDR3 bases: TGTGCCAGCAGTTTTTTTTTCACCGGGGAGCTGTTTTTT.

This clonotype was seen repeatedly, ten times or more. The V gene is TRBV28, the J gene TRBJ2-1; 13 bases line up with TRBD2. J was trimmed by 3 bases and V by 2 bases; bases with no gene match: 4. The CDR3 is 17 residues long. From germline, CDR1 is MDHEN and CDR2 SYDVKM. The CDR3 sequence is CASSLRGLAGLYNEQFF. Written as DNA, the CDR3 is TGTGCCAGCAGTTTACGGGGACTAGCGGGACTCTACAATGAGCAGTTCTTC.

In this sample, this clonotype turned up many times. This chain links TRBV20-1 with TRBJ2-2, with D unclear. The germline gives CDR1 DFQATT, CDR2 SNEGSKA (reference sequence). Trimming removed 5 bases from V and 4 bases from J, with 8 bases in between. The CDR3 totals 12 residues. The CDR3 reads CSAAQITGELFF. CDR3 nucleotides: TGCAGTGCTGCACAGATCACCGGGGAGCTGTTTTTT.

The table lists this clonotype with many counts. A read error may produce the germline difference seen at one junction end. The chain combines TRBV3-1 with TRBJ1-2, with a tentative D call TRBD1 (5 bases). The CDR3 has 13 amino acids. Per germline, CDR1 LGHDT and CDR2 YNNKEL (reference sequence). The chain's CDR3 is CASSPGRDRDMSF. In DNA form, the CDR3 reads TGTGCCAGCAGCCCCGGACGGGACCGGGATATGTCCTTC.

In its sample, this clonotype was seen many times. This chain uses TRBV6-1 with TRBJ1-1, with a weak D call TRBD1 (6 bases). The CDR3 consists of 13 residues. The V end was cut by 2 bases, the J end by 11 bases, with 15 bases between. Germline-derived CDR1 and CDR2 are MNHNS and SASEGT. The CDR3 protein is CASSERGDGYAFF. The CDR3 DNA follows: TGTGCCAGCAGTGAAAGGGGGGACGGGTATGCTTTCTTT.